The source of this T cell receptor (beta chain) is a study of blood T cells in healthy people across ages. Broader study findings: Expanded clonotype changes were possibly confounded by unknown donor CMV status. Unsorted PBMCs prevented conclusive naive versus antigen-experienced comparison.

In germline, CDR1 is MNHEY, CDR2 SMNVEV (reference sequence). Trimming took 8 bases from V and 0 from J, leaving 8 bases between them. The CDR3 spans 13 residues. PBMCs, at least 6 million per sample, were isolated. Primed by a sample-barcoded 5' primer and a J-beta primer mix, a second PCR proceeded for about 7 to 11 cycles. A single record per CDR3 protein comes from TCRdb applying MiXCR to the 5' RACE reads. The repertoire has around 1,000,000 distinct CDR3 sequences, 20% to 25% of them found once; the top ten carry 0.65% to 0.95%. This clonotype showed up many times. The antigen remains unidentified. This sample also appeared in a second study, on T cells of mothers and their children. That paper adds: No T cell clones of persistent microchimeric origin were detected.

The sample comprised blood. V and J are TRBV27 and TRBJ2-1; unclear D gene. The sequence was collected from a girl aged 2 to 10 in good health. The CDR3 here is CASGLSSYNEQFF. For the CDR3, the DNA is TGTGCCAGCGGGTTAAGCTCCTACAATGAGCAGTTCTTC.